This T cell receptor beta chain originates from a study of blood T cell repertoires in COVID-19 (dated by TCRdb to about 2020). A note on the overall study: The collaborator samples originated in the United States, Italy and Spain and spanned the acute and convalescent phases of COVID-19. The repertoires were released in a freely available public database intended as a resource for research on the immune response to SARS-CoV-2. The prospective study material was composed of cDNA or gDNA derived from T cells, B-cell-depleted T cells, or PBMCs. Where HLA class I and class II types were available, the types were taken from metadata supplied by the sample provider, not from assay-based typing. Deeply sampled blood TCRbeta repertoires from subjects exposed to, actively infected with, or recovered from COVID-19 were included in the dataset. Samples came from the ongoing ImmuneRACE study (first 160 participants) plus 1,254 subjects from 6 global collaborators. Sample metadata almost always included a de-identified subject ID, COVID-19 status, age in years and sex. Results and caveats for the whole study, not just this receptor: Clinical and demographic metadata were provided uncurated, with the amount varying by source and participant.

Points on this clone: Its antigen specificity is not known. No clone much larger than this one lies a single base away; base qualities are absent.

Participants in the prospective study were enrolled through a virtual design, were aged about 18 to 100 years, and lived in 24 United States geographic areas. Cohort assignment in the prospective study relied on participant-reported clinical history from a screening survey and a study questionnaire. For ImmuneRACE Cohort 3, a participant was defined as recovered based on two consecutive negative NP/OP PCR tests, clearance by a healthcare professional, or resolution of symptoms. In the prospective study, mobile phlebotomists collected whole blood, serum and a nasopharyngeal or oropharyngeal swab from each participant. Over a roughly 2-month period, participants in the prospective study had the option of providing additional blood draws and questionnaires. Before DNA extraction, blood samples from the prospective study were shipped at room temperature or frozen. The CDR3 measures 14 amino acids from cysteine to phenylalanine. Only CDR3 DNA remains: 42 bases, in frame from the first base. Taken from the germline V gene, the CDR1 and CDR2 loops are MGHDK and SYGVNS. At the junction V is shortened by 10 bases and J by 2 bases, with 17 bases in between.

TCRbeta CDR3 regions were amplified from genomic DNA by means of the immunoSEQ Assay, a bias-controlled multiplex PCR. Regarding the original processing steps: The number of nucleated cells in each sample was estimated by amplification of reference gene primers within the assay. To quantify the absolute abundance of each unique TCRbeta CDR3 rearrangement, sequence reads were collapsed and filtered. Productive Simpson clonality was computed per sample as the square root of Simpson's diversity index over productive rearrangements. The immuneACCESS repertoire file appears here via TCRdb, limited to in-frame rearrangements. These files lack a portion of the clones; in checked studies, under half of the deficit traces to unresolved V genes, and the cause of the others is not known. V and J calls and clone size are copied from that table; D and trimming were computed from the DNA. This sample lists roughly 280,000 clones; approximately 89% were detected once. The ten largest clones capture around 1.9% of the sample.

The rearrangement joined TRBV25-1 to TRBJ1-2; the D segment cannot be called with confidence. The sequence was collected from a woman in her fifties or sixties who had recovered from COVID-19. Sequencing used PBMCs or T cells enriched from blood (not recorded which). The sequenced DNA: TGTGCCACTATCCCGGCAGGAACCAACTATGGCTACACCTTC. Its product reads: CATIPAGTNYGYTF.